The 23 T cell receptor beta chains reported below all come from one sample, sequenced in a study of T cells after yellow fever vaccination. TCRdb reprocessed the 5' RACE reads via MiXCR and lists one record per CDR3 protein. The data show about 10,000 distinct CDR3 sequences, 4% to 6% seen once. Material: PBMCs, either bulk or a sorted T-cell subset (CD4+, CD8+, memory, or dextramer-sorted; not recorded which), obtained roughly 14 days after the first yellow fever vaccination. The origin of the receptors is a man aged 18 to 29 who received the YFV17D yellow fever vaccine.

There are many counts of this clonotype. It is likely a read error, because the conserved phenylalanine at the end of the CDR3 is missing. It is unclear where the CDR3 begins or ends on the DNA, so no DNA is shown, and the CDR3 is as TCRdb lists it. This chain joins TRBV29-1 and TRBJ1-2. The CDR3 is made up of 10 amino acids, end residues included. Germline V gene lookup returns CDR1 SQVTM and CDR2 ANQGSEA. This CDR3 is CSVDSRDFLS.

This clonotype was observed many times. The CDR3 DNA reads as TGCAGCGTTCGCGGGGCAAAAGAGACCCAGTACTTC. Translating gives CSVRGAKETQYF. The V and J genes are TRBV29-1 and TRBJ2-5; D perhaps matches TRBD2 (6 bases). The V end lost 5 bases, the J end lost 3 bases, and 10 bases lay between the germline ends. Germline assignment: CDR1 SQVTM and CDR2 ANQGSEA. CDR3 length equals 12 residues.

This clonotype occurred many times. The CDR3 coding sequence is TGCGCCAGCAGCTCCCAATCGACAGGGGAGAGTGGCTACACCTTC. Translation gives CASSSQSTGESGYTF. This rearrangement joins TRBV5-1 to TRBJ1-2; 8 nucleotides line up with TRBD1. This CDR3 contains 15 residues. The germline gives CDR1 SGHRS, CDR2 YFSETQ. Trimming at V came to 3 bases and at J to 7 bases, leaving 11 bases not matched to a gene.

Relative to its sample, this clonotype is medium-sized. The V and J genes are TRBV5-6 and TRBJ2-2, with D unclear. V lost 4 bases and J lost 3, with 13 bases in between. The length of the CDR3 is 15 residues. CDR1 is SGHDT and CDR2 is YYEEEE in the germline V gene. The CDR3 region has the DNA TGTGCCAGCAGCCGTCCCGGATCGGACACCGGGGAGCTGTTTTTT. This translates into CASSRPGSDTGELFF.

This clonotype was detected many times. The rearrangement uses TRBV6-2 or TRBV6-3 and TRBJ2-1; D is perhaps TRBD2 (6 bases). CDR3 length equals 14 residues. The germline V gene encodes CDR1 MNHEY and CDR2 SVGEGT. V was clipped by 7 bases and J by 10 bases, with 20 bases between them. The CDR3 DNA follows: TGTGCCAGCAATGAGCGGGCCTCCTTCGGGGAGCAGTTCTTC. This codes for CASNERASFGEQFF.

This clonotype came up many times. The chain joins TRBV4-3 to TRBJ1-1; no definite D call. Germline CDR1 reads LGHNA; CDR2 reads YSLEER. V was trimmed by 0 bases and J by 0 bases, leaving 11 bases between them. CDR3 length: 16 residues. The CDR3 nucleotides read TGCGCCAGCAGCCAAGAAGTGGGCAGGATGAACACTGAAGCTTTCTTT. This gives the protein CASSQEVGRMNTEAFF.

This clonotype has a count of ten or more. The chain carries TRBV4-3 and TRBJ1-1, with unresolved D. Trimming took off 0 bases at V and 9 bases at J, with 14 bases between the two ends. Germline V gives CDR1 LGHNA, CDR2 YSLEER. This CDR3 region has 14 residues. The CDR3 DNA reads as TGCGCCAGCAGCCAAGAATCTTGGGCAACCCAAGCTTTCTTT. Translation: CASSQESWATQAFF.

Ten or more counts support this clonotype. This sequence joins TRBV30 and TRBJ2-7; TRBD2 is a possible D gene (6 bases). The germline V and J ends were trimmed by 3 bases and 9 bases, with 12 bases remaining between them. The CDR3 totals 11 residues. Looked up from germline, CDR1 is GTSNPN and CDR2 is SVGIG (reference sequence). The CDR3 DNA reads TGTGCCTGGAGGGGGGGATCTAGGCAGTACTTC. Translation: CAWRGGSRQYF.

Sample share makes this clonotype medium-sized. V gene TRBV7-2 combines with J gene TRBJ2-2, with TRBD1 matching 8 bases. The ends lost 6 bases at V and 1 base at J; junction bases unmatched: 4. The CDR3 length is 15 residues. In germline, CDR1 is SGHTA, CDR2 FQGNSA. CDR3 amino acids: CASRTGTGNTGELFF. DNA for the CDR3: TGTGCCAGCAGGACCGGGACAGGGAACACCGGGGAGCTGTTTTTT. The full variable domain, in which reference TRBV7-2 and TRBJ2-2 provide the parts outside the CDR3, is GAGVSQSPSNKVTEKGKDVELRCDPISGHTALYWYRQSLGQGLEFLIYFQGNSAPDKSGLPSDRFSAERTGGSVSTLTIQRTQQEDSAVYLCASRTGTGNTGELFFGEGSRLTVL.

Ten or more counts support this clonotype. The chain is built from TRBV6-1 and TRBJ2-7; D gene uncertain. V lost 5 bases, J lost 3 bases, and 11 bases lay in between. The germline CDR1 and CDR2 sequences are MNHNS and SASEGT. The length of the CDR3 is 13 residues. CDR3 sequence (DNA): TGTGCCAGCAGTCGAAACATCTACTACGAGCAGTACTTC. Its protein product is CASSRNIYYEQYF.

Relative to its sample, this clonotype is medium-sized. The chain couples TRBV28 to TRBJ2-5, with 10 bases identical to TRBD2. Germline CDR1 is MDHEN and CDR2 is SYDVKM. The CDR3 runs 17 residues. V was clipped by 6 bases and J by 5 bases; unmatched bases: 15. CDR3 DNA: TGTGCCAGCAGGGTTCCGGAGCGGGGGGGCCTTTACGAGACCCAGTACTTC. Protein: CASRVPERGGLYETQYF.

This clonotype was seen at least ten times. CDR3 bases: TGCGCCAGCAGCTACTCCGGGACTTACCCGGGAGGGGAGACCCAGTACTTC. It translates to CASSYSGTYPGGETQYF. This chain joins TRBV5-1 and TRBJ2-5, with 8 bases that match TRBD2. The CDR3 spans 17 residues. The V gene end was trimmed by 3 bases and the J gene end by 5 bases; junction bases not matched to a gene: 15. The germline V gene encodes CDR1 SGHRS and CDR2 YFSETQ.

This clonotype has at least ten counts. The chain combines TRBV4-3 with TRBJ2-7, with TRBD2 as a possible D gene (6 bases). V lost 1 base and J lost 3, with 13 bases in between. In germline, CDR1 is LGHNA, CDR2 YSLEER. The CDR3 has 15 amino acids. The CDR3 loop is CASSQVGGTSYEQYV. In DNA form, the CDR3 reads TGCGCCAGCAGCCAAGTCGGGGGTACAAGCTACGAGCAGTACGTC.

This clonotype was seen at least ten times. V usage is TRBV6-2 or TRBV6-3 and J usage is TRBJ2-1, with TRBD2 identical over 9 bases. The germline gives CDR1 MNHEY, CDR2 SVGEGT. This CDR3 region has 16 residues. Losses at the gene ends were 5 bases for V and 0 bases for J; bases not matched to a gene: 5. The CDR3 reads CASSTLLAGSYNEQFF. The DNA of the CDR3 is TGTGCCAGCAGTACCCTACTAGCGGGCTCCTACAATGAGCAGTTCTTC.

This clonotype occurred many times. V usage is TRBV6-5 and J usage is TRBJ1-6; no clear D. The CDR3 length is 12 residues. Germline CDR1 and CDR2: MNHEY and SVGAGI. The V gene lost 5 bases and the J gene lost 7 bases, with 6 bases spanning the gap. The CDR3 reads CASSNPNSPLHF. The CDR3 DNA reads TGTGCCAGCAGTAACCCGAATTCACCCCTCCACTTT.

By its share, this clonotype is medium-sized. CDR3 in amino acids: CASSPSKVGYTF. The CDR3 DNA reads TGTGCCAGCTCACCGTCGAAGGTCGGCTACACCTTC. V is TRBV18 and J is TRBJ1-2; D gene uncertain. Trimming stripped 3 bases from V and 8 bases from J, with 10 bases between. The germline V gene encodes CDR1 KGHSH and CDR2 LQKENI. This CDR3 has 12 amino acids.

This clonotype was detected many times. The chain carries TRBV9 and TRBJ1-2; no firm D call. The CDR3 runs 16 residues. Germline lookup yields CDR1 SGDLS and CDR2 YYNGEE. V gave up 0 bases and J gave up 2 bases, with 14 bases separating them. The CDR3 loop reads CASSVGGQATNYGYTF. The DNA for the CDR3 is TGTGCCAGCAGCGTAGGTGGGCAGGCGACCAACTATGGCTACACCTTC.

This clonotype is medium-sized in the sample. The rearrangement joins TRBV7-2 to TRBJ2-3, with D possibly called TRBD1 or TRBD2 (7 bases each). From germline, CDR1 is SGHTA and CDR2 FQGNSA. The CDR3 is 13 residues long. V was trimmed by 2 bases and J by 6 bases, leaving 9 bases between them. CDR3 bases: TGTGCCAGCAGCTTACAGGGGGGGGATACGCAGTATTTT. Protein sequence: CASSLQGGDTQYF.

This clonotype is medium-sized within its sample. This sequence joins TRBV20-1 and TRBJ1-4; TRBD1 might be the D (6 bases). Germline CDR1 and CDR2: DFQATT and SNEGSKA (reference sequence). This CDR3 has 14 amino acids. V was cut by 6 bases and J by 7 bases, with 18 bases left in between. CDR3 DNA sequence: TGCAGTGCCGGCCCCTTCGGACAGACTGAAAAACTGTTTTTT. The encoded protein is CSAGPFGQTEKLFF.

This clonotype occurred many times. This chain uses TRBV9 with TRBJ2-6; D is uncertain. The CDR3 length is 17 residues. Germline CDR1 is SGDLS and CDR2 is YYNGEE. Trimming stripped 0 bases from V and 4 bases from J, with 14 bases between. CDR3 bases: TGTGCCAGCAGCGTAGCCGGATTGCCCTCCGGGGCCAACGTCCTGACTTTC. It yields the protein CASSVAGLPSGANVLTF.

In regard to this clonotype: The germline gene is not matched at one end of the junction; a read error may be the cause. This chain links TRBV3-1 with TRBJ2-3; maybe TRBD2 (5 bases). Germline CDR1 is LGHDT and CDR2 is YNNKEL (reference sequence). This CDR3 spans 15 amino acids. The CDR3 region is CASSQPVPSTHTQYF. CDR3 in DNA: TGTGCCAGCAGCCAACCGGTCCCTAGCACACATACGCAGTATTTT.

The sample holds many counts of this clonotype. This chain links TRBV4-3 with TRBJ1-6, with TRBD1 matching over 9 bases. V was pared by 2 bases and J by 13 bases, with 21 bases of the junction left unmatched. CDR3 length: 19 amino acids. Germline CDR1 reads LGHNA; CDR2 reads YSLEER. CDR3 sequence (DNA): TGCGCCAGCAGCCAACAACTCCAATACGGGACAGGGAGAAGTAATCCCCTCCACTTT. It translates to CASSQQLQYGTGRSNPLHF.

This clonotype was detected many times. The chain uses TRBV5-1 and TRBJ2-3; 7 positions match TRBD2. Germline CDR1 is SGHRS and CDR2 is YFSETQ. The trim removed 1 base at V and 0 bases at J, leaving 5 bases unmatched. The CDR3 covers 16 residues. CDR3 sequence: CASSLNAGGSTDTQYF. The CDR3, as DNA: TGCGCCAGCAGCTTGAACGCCGGGGGGAGCACAGATACGCAGTATTTT.